Sequencing of this TCR beta chain was carried out in a study of blood T cell repertoires in COVID-19. During active infection, Seattle patients enrolled and were then monitored through disease. TCRdb keeps only in-frame clones here, not all; method: immunoSEQ multiplex PCR. The repertoire has about 200,000 clones, 85% to 90% of them found once; the top ten carry more than 8.5%. Germline V gene data show CDR1 as SNHLY and CDR2 as FYNNEI. CDR3 length: 12 amino acids. V was cut by 9 bases and J by 1 base, with 7 bases left in between. Sequencing input: peripheral blood. The J gene is TRBJ1-5, the V gene TRBV2, with D tentatively TRBD1 (5 bases). The source is a woman aged 50 to 60 with COVID-19, enrolled during active disease. The CDR3 is CASQGSNQPQHF. For the CDR3, the DNA is TGTGCCAGTCAGGGCAGCAATCAGCCCCAGCATTTT.